This T cell receptor beta chain was documented in a study of blood T cell repertoires in COVID-19. Across the whole study: Samples came from the United States, Italy and Spain, spanning acute and convalescent COVID-19.

This CDR3 contains 13 residues. CDR1 is SQVTM, CDR2 ANQGSEA, per germline. The V and J ends lost 4 bases and 8 bases, in that order; junction bases with no gene match: 8. As processed by the authors: Estimation of nucleated cell counts was performed using reference gene primer amplification. Libraries were prepared by immunoSEQ multiplex PCR; TCRdb keeps only in-frame clonotypes and omits some of them. That table supplies the V and J calls and clone size; D and trimming were determined from the DNA. The sample shows around 300,000 clones, 80% to 90% of them seen only once. The rearrangement uses TRBV29-1 and TRBJ1-2; TRBD1 agrees at 9 bases. The sequenced material came from peripheral blood. This receptor was taken from a woman between 65 and 79 years old with acute or convalescent COVID-19. CDR3 nucleotides: TGCAGCGTTGCGTTGGGACAGGGAATGGGCTACACCTTC. It yields the protein CSVALGQGMGYTF.